This TCR beta chain emerged from a study of tumor-infiltrating lymphocytes in primary liver carcinoma. Study-wide points: Compared with tumor region pairs, tumor-adjacent and tumor-blood pairs overlapped less. Relative to blood, tumors carried a significantly larger fraction of the repertoire in their top 250 clones (p = 0.039).

The CDR3 is 15 amino acids. Germline assignment: CDR1 MNHNS and CDR2 SASEGT. The source of the blood RNA was unsorted whole blood, and germline DNA was extracted as well. Notes on this clonotype: Its cognate antigen is unknown. An end of the junction differs from the germline gene, which may be a read error.

TCR beta cDNA came from about 450 ng total RNA, primed with a constant-region primer. TCR beta libraries came from three nested multiplex PCR rounds using slightly modified ARM-PCR. In the first two PCR rounds, TRBV1-TRBV30 forward primers were paired with a C-beta reverse primer, and each round lasted nine to ten cycles. MiXCR was run by TCRdb on the multiplex PCR reads, yielding one entry per CDR3 protein. The sample includes approximately 300,000 distinct CDR3 sequences, about 60% seen only once; the top ten take approximately 9.4%. The V and J genes are TRBV6-1 and TRBJ2-6; the match to TRBD2 covers 8 bases. The sequenced material came from peripheral blood. This receptor was obtained from a man aged 35 to 55 with primary liver carcinoma and hepatitis B virus infection. CDR3 protein: CANSEGGGRANVLTF. The CDR3 bases are TGTGCCAACAGTGAAGGCGGGGGGAGGGCCAACGTCCTGACTTTC.